These 27 T cell receptor beta chains share one sample of origin, sequenced in a study of CD8+CD57+ T cells in acquired aplastic anemia. Sequenced patients had shown CD8+CD57+ cell expansion by flow cytometry. For CDR3 and TCR beta VDJ profiling, genomic DNA was the template used. TCRdb called the reads again in MiXCR, with one record for every CDR3 protein. The table has 160,000 or so distinct CDR3 sequences, roughly 50% seen once. Source material: sorted CD4+, CD8+, or CD8+CD57+ T cells (not recorded which) from PBMCs. The receptor set was obtained from a human donor with aplastic anemia.

With regard to this clonotype: The junction differs from germline at one of its ends, possibly a read error. The CDR3, as DNA: TGTGCCAGTAGCCAACATGGGGTGAACACTGTAGCTTTCTTT. Protein sequence: CASSQHGVNTVAFF. J is TRBJ1-1 and V is TRBV19; D ambiguous. The length of the CDR3 is 14 residues. The V gene's germline CDR1 is LNHDA and CDR2 SQIVND (reference sequence).

This clonotype was recorded at least ten times. The V and J genes are TRBV29-1 and TRBJ1-5, with 10 bases aligning to TRBD1. The length of the CDR3 is 17 residues. CDR1 SQVTM and CDR2 ANQGSEA come from the germline V gene. V was pared by 5 bases and J by 8 bases, with 18 bases of the junction left unmatched. For the CDR3, the DNA is TGCAGCGTTCTTGTGACAGGGGGCTTAGGAGCAAACGAGCCCCAGCATTTT. This encodes CSVLVTGGLGANEPQHF.

This clonotype has a count of ten or more. V is TRBV4-2 and J is TRBJ2-1, with D unclear. V lost 0 bases and J lost 7, with 4 bases in between. This CDR3 region has 12 residues. CDR1 is LGHNA, CDR2 YNFKEQ, per germline. CDR3 protein: CASSQEGNEQFF. The CDR3 DNA reads TGTGCCAGCAGCCAAGAAGGAAATGAGCAGTTCTTC.

The J gene is TRBJ2-4, the V gene TRBV19; D perhaps matches TRBD1 (5 bases). V was cut by 3 bases and J by 7 bases, with 13 bases left in between. The CDR3 totals 14 residues. Germline V gene lookup returns CDR1 LNHDA and CDR2 SQIVND (reference sequence). The CDR3 DNA reads TGTGCCAGTAGTATTGGCGAAGGGGTTAACATTCAGTACTTC. It yields the protein CASSIGEGVNIQYF.

This chain uses TRBV11-2 with TRBJ1-5; tentative D call: TRBD1 (5 bases). Between the trimmed V and J ends, which lost 1 base and 2 bases, there was a span of 12 bases. CDR1 and CDR2 (germline): SGHAT, FQNNGV. CDR3 length: 16 residues. The CDR3 sequence: CASSLGGGLGNQPQHF. In DNA, the CDR3 is TGTGCCAGCAGCTTAGGGGGCGGACTTGGCAATCAGCCCCAGCATTTT.

With respect to this clonotype: The conserved closing phenylalanine or tryptophan is absent in this CDR3, likely reflecting a read error. This CDR3 is CATSDPRQGVETQYL. The CDR3 nucleotides are TGTGCCACCAGTGACCCGAGACAGGGTGTAGAGACCCAGTACCTC. The chain employs TRBV24-1 and TRBJ2-5, with TRBD1 matching over 7 bases. The CDR3 runs to 15 residues. Trimming cost V 4 bases and J 4 bases; bases outside gene matches: 8. Looked up from germline, CDR1 is KGHDR and CDR2 is SFDVKD.

This clonotype occurred many times. CDR3 sequence (DNA): TGCAGTGCTTTGGCACTTAGCTCCAACACCGGGGAGCTGTTTTTT. Residues: CSALALSSNTGELFF. J is TRBJ2-2 and V is TRBV20-1; the D is unclear. The germline V gene encodes CDR1 DFQATT and CDR2 SNEGSKA (reference sequence). V lost 5 bases to trimming and J lost 2 bases, with 15 bases between them. There are 15 residues in the CDR3.

The J gene is TRBJ1-4, the V gene TRBV7-9; TRBD1 agrees at 7 bases. V dropped 1 base and J dropped 5; count of bases not matched to a gene: 4. The length of the CDR3 is 15 residues. The germline gives CDR1 SEHNR, CDR2 FQNEAQ (reference sequence). In nucleotides, the CDR3 is TGTGCCAGCAGCTTAGGACAGGGTTTGAATGAAAAACTGTTTTTT. Protein: CASSLGQGLNEKLFF.

The chain combines TRBV7-3 with TRBJ2-7, with 10 positions matching TRBD2. Germline CDR1 is SGHTA and CDR2 is FQGTGA. The V segment lost 2 bases and the J segment 7 bases; nucleotides outside the gene matches: 8. The CDR3 has 15 amino acids. The CDR3 coding sequence is TGTGCCAGCAGCTTACCTAGCGGGGGTCAGGGTGAGCAGTACGTC. Translated: CASSLPSGGQGEQYV.

This clonotype was detected many times. The gene calls are TRBV5-4 and TRBJ1-1; possibly TRBD1 for D (5 bases). CDR1 SGHNT and CDR2 YYREEE come from the germline V gene (reference sequence). Trimming took 3 bases from V and 1 from J, leaving 13 bases between them. This CDR3 comprises 15 residues. The CDR3 nucleotides read TGTGCCAGCAGCTCACCGGGACGATCGAACACTGAAGCTTTCTTT. Protein product: CASSSPGRSNTEAFF.

The CDR3 sequence is CSGGALETQYF. CDR3 in DNA: TGCAGCGGGGGGGCGCTAGAGACCCAGTACTTC. The V and J genes are TRBV29-1 and TRBJ2-5; the D call may be TRBD1 or TRBD2 (6 bases each). Deletions cut 7 bases from V and 4 bases from J, with 10 bases between. Germline CDR1 SQVTM, CDR2 ANQGSEA. The length of the CDR3 is 11 residues.

This clonotype was seen many times. This chain uses TRBV10-3 with TRBJ2-1; D unclear. The CDR3 has 14 residues. Germline V CDR1 and CDR2: ENHRY, SYGVKD. V lost 3 bases, J lost 10 bases, and 16 bases lay in between. CDR3 protein: CAISDGVDSGEQFF. As DNA, the CDR3 is TGTGCCATCAGTGATGGGGTGGATTCCGGAGAGCAGTTCTTC.

About this clonotype: A much larger clone lies a single base off, so this may be a read error. The CDR3 sequence: CASSPGLTGGYEQFF. The CDR3 nucleotides are TGTGCCAGCAGCCCGGGACTAACGGGAGGATATGAGCAGTTCTTC. The chain has TRBV7-1 and TRBJ2-1, with TRBD2 identical over 7 bases. TRBV7-1 is an ORF for which the function is uncertain. This CDR3 spans 15 amino acids. Trimming cost V 5 bases and J 8 bases; bases outside gene matches: 12.

This clonotype has a count of ten or more. The gene calls are TRBV6-1 and TRBJ2-1; perhaps D is TRBD1 or TRBD2 (6 bases each). V was clipped by 4 bases and J by 7 bases, with 20 bases between them. The CDR3 has 16 residues. Germline V lookup: CDR1 MNHNS, CDR2 SASEGT. The CDR3 DNA sequence: TGTGCCAGCAGTGGTAGTGGAGGGGGTATGGGGAATGAGCAGTTCTTC. Its protein product is CASSGSGGGMGNEQFF.

This clonotype was detected only a few times. J is TRBJ2-1 and V is TRBV6-1, with TRBD1 matching over 7 bases. V shed 8 bases and J 7 bases; nucleotides not matched to a gene: 11. The CDR3 extends over 14 amino acids. Germline V lookup: CDR1 MNHNS, CDR2 SASEGT. The CDR3: CASHRSGQLNEQFF. The CDR3 DNA reads as TGTGCCAGCCACCGGTCGGGACAGTTGAATGAGCAGTTCTTC.

This rearrangement joins TRBV20-1 to TRBJ1-6, with D possibly being TRBD1 (6 bases). From germline, CDR1 is DFQATT and CDR2 SNEGSKA (reference sequence). The CDR3 totals 15 residues. V gave up 0 bases and J gave up 14 bases, with 20 bases separating them. CDR3 bases: TGCAGTGCTAGAGATTCCAGAACAGGGTCCTATACCCTCCACTTT. This encodes CSARDSRTGSYTLHF.

This clonotype has at least ten counts. The J gene is TRBJ1-5, the V gene TRBV2; D might be TRBD1 (6 bases). The germline V gene has CDR1 SNHLY and CDR2 FYNNEI. V was trimmed by 6 bases and J by 7 bases, leaving 19 bases between them. The CDR3 has 15 residues. The CDR3 sequence is CASSLTTGPGQPQHF. DNA of the CDR3: TGTGCCAGCAGCTTGACGACAGGCCCTGGCCAGCCCCAGCATTTT.

J is TRBJ2-7 and V is TRBV25-1; D possibly corresponds to TRBD1 (5 bases). This CDR3 contains 14 residues. V gave up 3 bases and J gave up 5 bases, with 14 bases separating them. Germline lookup yields CDR1 MGHDK and CDR2 SYGVNS. CDR3 sequence: CASSEIARENEQYF. In DNA, the CDR3 is TGTGCCAGCAGTGAGATCGCCAGGGAAAACGAGCAGTACTTC.

This clonotype was seen many times. The chain employs TRBV19 and TRBJ1-1, with no clear D. Per the germline V gene, CDR1 is LNHDA and CDR2 is SQIVND (reference sequence). This CDR3 is 14 amino acids long. V was trimmed by 3 bases and J by 4 bases, leaving 12 bases between them. The CDR3 bases are TGTGCCAGTAGTATCGGAGGGTTCCGCACTGAAGCTTTCTTT. The encoded protein is CASSIGGFRTEAFF.

The CDR3 sequence: CASSLLAGGRETQYF. The CDR3 DNA is TGTGCCAGCAGCCTTCTAGCGGGAGGGCGGGAGACCCAGTACTTC. This chain links TRBV3-1 with TRBJ2-5; 12 bases are a match to TRBD2. V trimming: 4 bases; J trimming: 5 bases; junction bases outside the gene matches: 5. The CDR3 contains 15 residues. From germline, CDR1 is LGHDT and CDR2 YNNKEL (reference sequence).

This clonotype was picked up one time. The chain has TRBV11-1 and TRBJ1-5; a weak D match, TRBD1 (6 bases). Germline-derived CDR1 and CDR2 are SGHAT and FQDESV (reference sequence). The CDR3 contains 16 residues. Trimming left V 6 bases short and J 3 bases short, with 18 bases between. The CDR3 sequence: CASSRVWQGTNQPQHF. As DNA, the CDR3 is TGTGCCAGCAGTCGTGTTTGGCAGGGGACCAATCAGCCCCAGCATTTT. Together with reference TRBV11-1 and TRBJ1-5, the CDR3 gives the full variable domain: EAEVAQSPRYKITEKSQAVAFWCDPISGHATLYWYRQILGQGPELLVQFQDESVVDDSQLPKDRFSAERLKGVDSTLKIQPAELGDSAMYLCASSRVWQGTNQPQHFGDGTRLSIL.

The CDR3 protein is CATSRGRRSNQPQHF. For the CDR3, the DNA is TGTGCCACCAGCAGGGGGCGAAGAAGCAATCAGCCCCAGCATTTT. V gene TRBV15 combines with J gene TRBJ1-5, with D perhaps TRBD1 (5 bases). Germline V lookup: CDR1 LNHNV, CDR2 YYDKDF (reference sequence). CDR3 length: 15 amino acids. Trimming removed 3 bases from V and 1 base from J, with 10 bases in between.

V is TRBV10-3 and J is TRBJ2-1; D is possibly TRBD1 or TRBD2 (6 bases each). Trimming stripped 7 bases from V and 7 bases from J, with 11 bases between. Germline V gives CDR1 ENHRY, CDR2 SYGVKD. The CDR3 spans 12 residues. The CDR3 is CAITGAGNEQFF. The DNA for the CDR3 is TGTGCCATCACAGGGGCGGGGAATGAGCAGTTCTTC.

This clonotype was counted ten times or more. CDR3 coding DNA: TGTGCCAGCAGCCCCCAGGGGCTGAATGAGCAGTTCTTC. Translated, it gives CASSPQGLNEQFF. The chain joins TRBV11-3 to TRBJ2-1; D might be TRBD1 (6 bases). Trimming took off 5 bases at V and 7 bases at J, with 12 bases between the two ends. The CDR3 sequence is 13 residues long. The germline V gene has CDR1 SGHNT and CDR2 YENEEA.

J is TRBJ1-6 and V is TRBV29-1, with D possibly TRBD1 on 5 matching bases. Trimming shortened V by 7 bases and J by 10 bases, and 23 bases separated the two germline ends. The CDR3 extends over 15 amino acids. Germline V gene data show CDR1 as SQVTM and CDR2 as ANQGSEA. The CDR3 loop reads CSGGEETQDLSPLHF. DNA for the CDR3: TGCAGCGGGGGGGAGGAGACCCAGGACCTCTCACCCCTCCACTTT.

This clonotype was detected a few times. This sequence joins TRBV7-8 and TRBJ2-5; D is ambiguous. Germline V lookup: CDR1 SGHVS, CDR2 FQNEAQ. Trimming removed 5 bases from V and 1 base from J, with 11 bases in between. The length of the CDR3 is 14 residues. The CDR3 sequence: CASSPRRSQETQYF. The CDR3 nucleotides read TGTGCCAGCAGCCCTAGAAGGAGCCAAGAGACCCAGTACTTC.

A single count supports this clonotype. This rearrangement joins TRBV25-1 to TRBJ2-1, with TRBD2 matching 8 bases. Germline CDR1 MGHDK, CDR2 SYGVNS. The CDR3 sequence is 16 residues long. V lost 4 bases and J lost 4; bases outside the gene matches: 9. CDR3 amino acids: CASSAPRTSYYNEQFF. The CDR3 DNA reads as TGTGCCAGCAGTGCTCCTAGGACTAGCTATTACAATGAGCAGTTCTTC. Variable domain in full (rest from reference TRBV25-1 and TRBJ2-1): EADIYQTPRYLVIGTGKKITLECSQTMGHDKMYWYQQDPGMELHLIHYSYGVNSTEKGDLSSESTVSRIRTEHFPLTLESARPSHTSQYLCASSAPRTSYYNEQFFGPGTRLTVL.